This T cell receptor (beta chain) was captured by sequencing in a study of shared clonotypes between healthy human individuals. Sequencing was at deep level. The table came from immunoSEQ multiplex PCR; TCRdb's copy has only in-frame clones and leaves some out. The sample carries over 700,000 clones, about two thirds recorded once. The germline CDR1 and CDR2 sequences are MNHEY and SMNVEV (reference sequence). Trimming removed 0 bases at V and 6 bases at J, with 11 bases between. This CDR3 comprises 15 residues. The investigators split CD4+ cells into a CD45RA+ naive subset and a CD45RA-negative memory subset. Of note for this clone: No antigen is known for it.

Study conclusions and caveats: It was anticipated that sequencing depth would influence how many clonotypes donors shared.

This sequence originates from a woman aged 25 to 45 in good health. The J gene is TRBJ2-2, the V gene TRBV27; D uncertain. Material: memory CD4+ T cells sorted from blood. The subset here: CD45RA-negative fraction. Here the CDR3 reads CASSLSGFGAGELFF. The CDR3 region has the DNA TGTGCCAGCAGTTTATCGGGTTTCGGAGCCGGGGAGCTGTTTTTT.